Listed here are 31 T cell receptor beta chains from one sample, sequenced in a study of T-cell reconstitution after alpha-beta-depleted transplantation in children. For TCRbeta, the library was prepared with unique molecular identifiers. Via MiXCR, TCRdb re-called the PCR reads, giving one row per CDR3 protein. The sample carries 700,000 or so distinct CDR3 sequences, roughly 13% recorded once. The sample was PBMCs, taken before TCRalphabeta/CD19-depleted stem cell transplant. These receptor sequences come from a girl aged 2 to 10 with congenital amegakaryocytic thrombocytopenia, due to receive a stem cell transplant.

This clonotype was seen only a few times. The chain links TRBV4-2 to TRBJ2-5; D is unresolved. This CDR3 is 13 amino acids long. The germline V gene encodes CDR1 LGHNA and CDR2 YNFKEQ. V lost 0 bases and J lost 7, with 9 bases in between. The CDR3 spells CASSQDSSGTQYF. CDR3 nucleotides: TGTGCCAGCAGCCAAGATAGCAGTGGGACCCAGTACTTC.

In this sample, this clonotype turned up many times. This chain uses TRBV7-2 with TRBJ2-1; D unclear. Between the trimmed V and J ends, which lost 1 base and 6 bases, there was a span of 13 bases. This CDR3 comprises 15 residues. Germline V gene lookup returns CDR1 SGHTA and CDR2 FQGNSA. The DNA for the CDR3 is TGTGCCAGCAGCTTAGACCTCCCATATCGCAATGAGCAGTTCTTC. Residues: CASSLDLPYRNEQFF.

This clonotype has a count of ten or more. This chain uses TRBV29-1 with TRBJ1-1, with D possibly matching TRBD1 (5 bases). The CDR3 extends over 11 amino acids. Germline assignment: CDR1 SQVTM and CDR2 ANQGSEA. The DNA of the CDR3 is TGCAGTACTACGGGGGGGGCTGAAGCTTTCTTT. This codes for CSTTGGAEAFF.

The chain combines TRBV5-1 with TRBJ2-3; unclear D gene. With 4 bases removed from V and 2 bases from J, the gap between germline ends came to 20 bases. Germline V lookup: CDR1 SGHRS, CDR2 YFSETQ. This CDR3 has 17 amino acids. The CDR3 loop is CASSPLLWRYDTDTQYF. CDR3 bases: TGCGCCAGCAGCCCTCTTTTGTGGCGGTACGACACAGATACGCAGTATTTT. Full variable domain (outside the CDR3, taken from reference TRBV5-1 and TRBJ2-3): KAGVTQTPRYLIKTRGQQVTLSCSPISGHRSVSWYQQTPGQGLQFLFEYFSETQRNKGNFPGRFSGRQFSNSRSEMNVSTLELGDSALYLCASSPLLWRYDTDTQYFGPGTRLTVL.

The gene calls are TRBV21-1 and TRBJ2-7; the table gives TRBD2 as D, unverified against the DNA. TRBV21-1 is listed as a pseudogene. The CDR3 covers 13 residues. The CDR3 nucleotides are TGTGCCAGCAGACGATTGGCCCACTACGAGCAGTACTTC. Translated, it gives CASRRLAHYEQYF.

This clonotype was counted at least ten times. The J gene is TRBJ2-3, the V gene TRBV7-2; 8 bases are shared with TRBD1. CDR3 length equals 15 residues. The ends lost 5 bases at V and 2 bases at J; junction bases unmatched: 6. Looked up from germline, CDR1 is SGHTA and CDR2 is FQGNSA. This chain's CDR3 is CASSRRQGFTDTQYF. In nucleotides, the CDR3 is TGTGCCAGCAGCCGTAGACAGGGGTTCACAGATACGCAGTATTTT.

This clonotype has more than one count but fewer than ten. The J gene is TRBJ2-2, the V gene TRBV5-1; 7 positions agree with TRBD2. The germline V gene encodes CDR1 SGHRS and CDR2 YFSETQ. The CDR3 is made up of 15 amino acids. V lost 0 bases, J lost 7 bases, and 6 bases stayed unmatched. The CDR3 DNA is TGCGCCAGCAGCTTGGAACTAGCGTATGGCGGGGAGCTGTTTTTT. It codes for CASSLELAYGGELFF.

This clonotype was seen a few times. The chain has TRBV27 and TRBJ1-1; 8 bases are shared with TRBD1. The CDR3 runs to 15 residues. CDR1 and CDR2 (germline): MNHEY, SMNVEV (reference sequence). J lost 1 base, V lost 5 bases, and 6 bases had no gene match. The DNA of the CDR3 is TGTGCCAGCAGTATTCTACAGGGGGGGAACACTGAAGCTTTCTTT. It specifies CASSILQGGNTEAFF.

This clonotype occurred many times. The V gene is TRBV12-3 or TRBV12-4, the J gene TRBJ2-1; D possibly corresponds to TRBD1 (6 bases). The CDR3 covers 14 residues. Trimming took 6 bases from V and 8 from J, leaving 17 bases between them. The chain's CDR3 is CASRLRTELDEQFF. The DNA for the CDR3 is TGTGCCAGCAGACTCCGGACAGAGCTTGATGAGCAGTTCTTC.

The chain joins TRBV28 to TRBJ2-1; D call uncertain. CDR3 length equals 10 residues. Trimming left V 10 bases short and J 11 bases short, with 12 bases between. Germline loops: CDR1 MDHEN, CDR2 SYDVKM. Written as DNA, the CDR3 is TGTGCCACCGGGTTTCGGAAGCAGTTCTTC. Encoded protein: CATGFRKQFF.

Comments on this clonotype: A much larger clonotype is one base distant, so this may be a read error. This chain links TRBV5-1 with TRBJ2-3, with TRBD2 matching over 11 bases. The germline gives CDR1 SGHRS, CDR2 YFSETQ. This CDR3 is built from 16 residues. After removal of 0 bases from V and 6 bases from J, the junction contained 6 bases not matched to a gene. The CDR3 reads CASSLDSGRVSDTQYF. As DNA, the CDR3 is TGCGCCAGCAGCTTGGATAGCGGGAGGGTATCGGATACGCAGTATTTT.

The chain is built from TRBV29-1 and TRBJ1-1, with no clear D. The CDR3 is 11 residues long. The V gene's germline CDR1 is SQVTM and CDR2 ANQGSEA. Deletions cut 8 bases from V and 6 bases from J, with 13 bases between. Written as DNA, the CDR3 is TGCAGCTCCGAGGGAGACGCTGAAGCTTTCTTT. Its protein product is CSSEGDAEAFF.

The genes are TRBV20-1 and TRBJ2-1; 9 bases match TRBD2. Per germline, CDR1 DFQATT and CDR2 SNEGSKA (reference sequence). The junction had 13 bases not matched to a gene; V was cut back by 1 base and J by 0 bases. The CDR3 is made up of 19 amino acids. This CDR3 is CSARAGGRGGRTSYNEQFF. In nucleotides, the CDR3 is TGCAGTGCTAGAGCTGGCGGGAGGGGGGGTCGGACCTCCTACAATGAGCAGTTCTTC.

This clonotype occurred many times. The gene calls are TRBV10-2 and TRBJ2-1; D gene unclear. From germline, CDR1 is WSHSY and CDR2 SAAADI. Trimming cost V 9 bases and J 2 bases, with 17 bases left between them. The CDR3 has 15 residues. As DNA, the CDR3 is TGCGCCAGTGAAGCCCTCGGGTTCCCCTACAATGAGCAGTTCTTC. This translates into CASEALGFPYNEQFF.

There are many counts of this clonotype. The CDR3 sequence: CSAGTNYGYTF. CDR3 DNA sequence: TGCAGCGCCGGGACAAACTATGGCTACACCTTC. The V and J genes are TRBV29-1 and TRBJ1-2; D possibly corresponds to TRBD1 (6 bases). Germline loops: CDR1 SQVTM, CDR2 ANQGSEA. The CDR3 contains 11 residues. Trimming took off 7 bases at V and 2 bases at J, with 8 bases between the two ends.

This clonotype has a count of ten or more. This rearrangement joins TRBV20-1 to TRBJ1-1; D might be TRBD1 (5 bases). The germline CDR1 and CDR2 sequences are DFQATT and SNEGSKA (reference sequence). There are 16 residues in the CDR3. V lost 5 bases and J lost 6, with 25 bases in between. The CDR3, as DNA: TGCAGTGCTCCCCTTTTCCCCGGGGGAGGGGTCTCTGAAGCTTTCTTT. This encodes CSAPLFPGGGVSEAFF.

Notes on this clonotype: Given a much more abundant clone one base away, this may be a read error. This chain joins TRBV12-3 or TRBV12-4 and TRBJ1-5; 9 bases line up with TRBD1. Trimming at V came to 7 bases and at J to 6 bases, leaving 7 bases not matched to a gene. CDR3 length: 14 residues. The CDR3 here is CASTAQDRGQPQHF. DNA of the CDR3: TGTGCCAGCACCGCGCAGGACAGGGGTCAGCCCCAGCATTTT.

This chain connects TRBV5-5 to TRBJ2-7; 10 positions match TRBD2. Germline CDR1 is SGHKS and CDR2 is YYEKEE (reference sequence). The CDR3 runs 15 residues. J gave up 4 bases and V 5 bases, and 9 bases lay outside the gene matches. The CDR3 is CASRALAGELYEQYF. The DNA for the CDR3 is TGTGCCAGCAGGGCTCTAGCGGGAGAATTGTACGAGCAGTACTTC.

CDR3 nucleotides: TGTGCCAGCAGCTCGACTAGGGTGGGTCGTCTCGGGCAGTTCTTC. This encodes CASSSTRVGRLGQFF. This rearrangement joins TRBV7-8 to TRBJ2-1; maybe TRBD2 (6 bases). Trimming removed 4 bases at V and 12 bases at J, with 22 bases between. Germline assignment: CDR1 SGHVS and CDR2 FQNEAQ. The CDR3 is 15 residues long.

This clonotype was found a few times. The chain recombines TRBV11-3 with TRBJ2-2; 10 bases match TRBD2. V trimming: 4 bases; J trimming: 1 base; junction bases outside the gene matches: 3. The CDR3 is 16 amino acids. The germline gives CDR1 SGHNT, CDR2 YENEEA. CDR3 nucleotide sequence: TGTGCCAGCAGCTCTACTAGCGGGGAGAACACCGGGGAGCTGTTTTTT. Its protein product is CASSSTSGENTGELFF. Full variable domain (rest looked up from reference TRBV11-3 and TRBJ2-2): EAGVVQSPRYKIIEKKQPVAFWCNPISGHNTLYWYLQNLGQGPELLIRYENEEAVDDSQLPKDRFSAERLKGVDSTLKIQPAELGDSAVYLCASSSTSGENTGELFFGEGSRLTVL.

This clonotype was found many times. V usage is TRBV7-9 and J usage is TRBJ2-1, with TRBD2 identical over 7 bases. The CDR3 is 15 amino acids. V lost 7 bases and J lost 7; bases outside the gene matches: 13. Germline V lookup: CDR1 SEHNR, CDR2 FQNEAQ (reference sequence). The CDR3 here is CASTERGGPKNEQFF. CDR3 DNA sequence: TGTGCCAGCACCGAAAGGGGAGGGCCAAAAAATGAGCAGTTCTTC.

The chain has TRBV5-1 and TRBJ2-7; 9 bases match TRBD1. The CDR3 covers 14 residues. The germline gives CDR1 SGHRS, CDR2 YFSETQ. Trimming took 6 bases from V and 5 from J; bases not matched to a gene: 9. CDR3 in amino acids: CASNPGQGGNEQYF. The CDR3 nucleotides are TGCGCCAGCAATCCGGGACAGGGTGGAAACGAGCAGTACTTC.

This clonotype showed up many times. The J gene is TRBJ1-4, the V gene TRBV6-5; D possibly corresponds to TRBD1 (5 bases). The CDR3 consists of 15 residues. The V gene lost 0 bases and the J gene lost 5 bases, with 10 bases spanning the gap. Germline assignment: CDR1 MNHEY and CDR2 SVGAGI. The CDR3 reads CASSYSGTANEKLFF. CDR3 bases: TGTGCCAGCAGTTACTCAGGGACCGCGAATGAAAAACTGTTTTTT.

This clonotype was detected many times. The rearrangement joins TRBV20-1 to TRBJ2-1, with 10 bases lining up with TRBD2. The CDR3 is 14 residues long. Trimming removed 1 base from V and 7 bases from J; junction bases left unmatched: 4. Germline V gene sequence: CDR1 DFQATT, CDR2 SNEGSKA (reference sequence). CDR3 amino acids: CSARGLAGVNEQFF. The CDR3, as DNA: TGCAGTGCTAGAGGCCTAGCGGGAGTTAATGAGCAGTTCTTC.

Ten or more counts support this clonotype. The rearrangement uses TRBV7-9 and TRBJ1-4; D is uncertain. V lost 2 bases, J lost 8 bases, and 12 bases lay in between. CDR1 is SEHNR, CDR2 FQNEAQ, per germline (reference sequence). The CDR3 has 14 amino acids. CDR3 loop: CASSLSGFGEKLFF. For the CDR3, the DNA is TGTGCCAGCAGCTTATCAGGATTCGGGGAAAAACTGTTTTTT. Drawing the rest from reference TRBV7-9 and TRBJ1-4, the complete variable domain is DTGVSQNPRHKITKRGQNVTFRCDPISEHNRLYWYRQTLGQGPEFLTYFQNEAQLEKSRLLSDRFSAERPKGSFSTLEIQRTEQGDSAMYLCASSLSGFGEKLFFGSGTQLSVL.

Turning to this clonotype: This sequence may be a read error, since a much larger clone differs from it by one base. V gene TRBV20-1 combines with J gene TRBJ2-1; 8 nucleotides agree with TRBD1. The germline gives CDR1 DFQATT, CDR2 SNEGSKA (reference sequence). V gave up 8 bases and J gave up 9 bases; unmatched junction bases: 18. CDR3 length: 15 amino acids. The DNA for the CDR3 is TGCAGTACGCAGGATGGACAGGGAGCAATGGGTGAGCAGTTCTTC. Translation gives CSTQDGQGAMGEQFF.

The rearrangement joins TRBV5-1 to TRBJ1-2, with a tentative D call TRBD1 (5 bases). This CDR3 has 15 residues. V was cut by 1 base and J by 8 bases, with 18 bases left in between. The germline gives CDR1 SGHRS, CDR2 YFSETQ. CDR3 in amino acids: CASSLTFDRRIGYTF. DNA of the CDR3: TGCGCCAGCAGCTTGACGTTCGACAGACGAATCGGCTACACCTTC.

The sample holds many counts of this clonotype. The J gene is TRBJ2-1, the V gene TRBV3-1; D is unclear. CDR1 is LGHDT and CDR2 is YNNKEL in the germline V gene (reference sequence). V dropped 1 base and J dropped 4 bases, with 14 bases sitting between them. There are 16 residues in the CDR3. CDR3 amino acids: CASSQGLTPPYNEQFF. Here the CDR3 DNA reads TGTGCCAGCAGCCAAGGTTTGACCCCACCTTACAATGAGCAGTTCTTC.

This chain connects TRBV20-1 to TRBJ2-7; the match to TRBD1 covers 9 bases. CDR1 is DFQATT, CDR2 SNEGSKA, per germline (reference sequence). The J segment lost 6 bases and the V segment lost 6 bases, leaving 6 bases of the junction unmatched. This CDR3 contains 12 residues. The CDR3 loop is CSARDRVPEQYF. The CDR3 region has the DNA TGCAGTGCCCGGGACAGGGTCCCCGAGCAGTACTTC.

This clonotype was seen ten or more times. V usage is TRBV5-1 and J usage is TRBJ2-3; possible D gene TRBD2, 6 bases. CDR1 is SGHRS and CDR2 is YFSETQ in the germline V gene. V was trimmed by 4 bases and J by 0 bases, leaving 15 bases between them. This CDR3 region has 16 residues. The CDR3 DNA reads TGCGCCAGCAGCGTCCTGACTAGGTTAAGCACAGATACGCAGTATTTT. This encodes CASSVLTRLSTDTQYF.

This clonotype was seen a few times. The chain joins TRBV4-1 to TRBJ2-7; unclear D gene. Trimming cost V 0 bases and J 3 bases, with 9 bases left between them. CDR1 MGHRA and CDR2 YSYEKL come from the germline V gene. The CDR3 spans 14 residues. For the CDR3, the DNA is TGCGCCAGCAGCCAAGAGACCAGATTCTACGAGCAGTACTTC. This encodes CASSQETRFYEQYF.